This is a list of T cell receptor beta chains from one sample in a study of CD8 T cells in ankylosing spondylitis. TCRdb reanalysed the 5' RACE reads using MiXCR and keeps one entry per CDR3 protein. The repertoire holds 220,000 or so distinct CDR3 sequences, with about 17% as singletons. Sequencing input: blood, either unsorted or a sorted T cell fraction (not recorded which). The source is a male donor with ankylosing spondylitis. Both conserved end residues are part of each CDR3. Fields, in order: CDR3 length, D gene, J gene, V gene, clone size, CDR3 protein, CDR3 DNA. The D gene is left open where the match is weak. Only part of the rows carry a size: once, few, many, or a class if the clone is expanded.

CDR3 length: 15
D gene: -
J gene: TRBJ2-5
V gene: TRBV7-9
clone size: -
CDR3 protein: CASSTLAEVAETQYF
CDR3 DNA: TGTGCCAGCAGCACTTTAGCGGAGGTGGCAGAGACCCAGTACTTC

CDR3 length: 14
D gene: -
J gene: TRBJ1-1
V gene: TRBV4-3
clone size: -
CDR3 protein: CASSHARGGTEAFF
CDR3 DNA: TGCGCCAGCAGCCACGCTCGGGGGGGAACTGAAGCTTTCTTT

CDR3 length: 17
D gene: TRBD2
J gene: TRBJ2-1
V gene: TRBV20-1
clone size: few
CDR3 protein: CSARDWWREERYNEQFF
CDR3 DNA: TGCAGTGCTAGAGATTGGTGGCGGGAGGAGAGGTACAATGAGCAGTTCTTC

CDR3 length: 14
D gene: -
J gene: TRBJ1-2
V gene: TRBV12-3/TRBV12-4
clone size: few
CDR3 protein: CASSPSGGLYGYTF
CDR3 DNA: TGTGCCAGCAGCCCGTCGGGGGGGCTCTATGGCTACACCTTC

CDR3 length: 13
D gene: TRBD1
J gene: TRBJ2-7
V gene: TRBV5-1
clone size: -
CDR3 protein: CASSHRGFGEQYF
CDR3 DNA: TGCGCCAGCAGTCACAGGGGTTTCGGTGAGCAGTACTTC

CDR3 length: 13
D gene: -
J gene: TRBJ2-7
V gene: TRBV28
clone size: -
CDR3 protein: CASSDSLPYEQYF
CDR3 DNA: TGTGCCAGCAGTGACAGTCTCCCCTACGAGCAGTACTTC

CDR3 length: 14
D gene: -
J gene: TRBJ2-7
V gene: TRBV7-9
clone size: -
CDR3 protein: CASSLETPGDEQYF
CDR3 DNA: TGTGCCAGCAGCTTGGAGACCCCTGGAGACGAGCAGTACTTC

CDR3 length: 14
D gene: -
J gene: TRBJ1-6
V gene: TRBV6-1
clone size: few
CDR3 protein: CASSEAGFNSPLHF
CDR3 DNA: TGTGCCAGCAGTGAAGCAGGGTTTAATTCACCCCTCCACTTT

CDR3 length: 13
D gene: TRBD2
J gene: TRBJ2-1
V gene: TRBV12-3/TRBV12-4
clone size: few
CDR3 protein: CAILGLDPNEQFF
CDR3 DNA: TGTGCCATCCTAGGACTAGACCCAAATGAGCAGTTCTTC

CDR3 length: 17
D gene: -
J gene: TRBJ1-3
V gene: TRBV4-1
clone size: -
CDR3 protein: CASSQSGVKLSGNTIYF
CDR3 DNA: TGCGCCAGCAGCCAGTCGGGGGTGAAGCTCTCTGGAAACACCATATATTTT

CDR3 length: 15
D gene: -
J gene: TRBJ2-5
V gene: TRBV7-2
clone size: -
CDR3 protein: CASSLGAGFGETQYF
CDR3 DNA: TGTGCCAGCAGCTTAGGGGCGGGTTTCGGGGAGACCCAGTACTTC

CDR3 length: 14
D gene: -
J gene: TRBJ2-2
V gene: TRBV30
clone size: few
CDR3 protein: CAWSVSPNTGELFF
CDR3 DNA: TGTGCCTGGAGTGTAAGCCCGAACACCGGGGAGCTGTTTTTT

CDR3 length: 14
D gene: TRBD1
J gene: TRBJ1-5
V gene: TRBV9
clone size: -
CDR3 protein: CASSGTGGQQPQHF
CDR3 DNA: TGTGCCAGCAGCGGGACAGGGGGCCAACAGCCCCAGCATTTT

CDR3 length: 14
D gene: -
J gene: TRBJ2-1
V gene: TRBV27
clone size: -
CDR3 protein: CASSYGLAVGEQFF
CDR3 DNA: TGTGCCAGCAGTTACGGGCTAGCCGTCGGTGAGCAGTTCTTC

CDR3 length: 12
D gene: TRBD1
J gene: TRBJ2-7
V gene: TRBV20-1
clone size: once
CDR3 protein: CSARQGYYEQYF
CDR3 DNA: TGCAGTGCCAGACAGGGATACTACGAGCAGTACTTC

CDR3 length: 16
D gene: TRBD2
J gene: TRBJ2-7
V gene: TRBV20-1
clone size: few
CDR3 protein: CSASPLGLAGDDEQYF
CDR3 DNA: TGCAGTGCTAGCCCCCTGGGACTAGCGGGAGATGATGAGCAGTACTTC

CDR3 length: 13
D gene: -
J gene: TRBJ2-1
V gene: TRBV19
clone size: -
CDR3 protein: CASPGTAFSEQFF
CDR3 DNA: TGTGCCAGCCCCGGGACGGCTTTTAGTGAGCAGTTCTTC

CDR3 length: 12
D gene: -
J gene: TRBJ1-1
V gene: TRBV29-1
clone size: few
CDR3 protein: CSVEGARAEAFF
CDR3 DNA: TGCAGCGTTGAAGGCGCGAGAGCTGAAGCTTTCTTT

CDR3 length: 14
D gene: -
J gene: TRBJ2-7
V gene: TRBV29-1
clone size: many
CDR3 protein: CSVAGGTNSYEQYF
CDR3 DNA: TGCAGCGTTGCCGGGGGGACAAATTCCTACGAGCAGTACTTC

CDR3 length: 14
D gene: TRBD1
J gene: TRBJ1-1
V gene: TRBV12-3/TRBV12-4
clone size: -
CDR3 protein: CASSYKTGVTEAFF
CDR3 DNA: TGTGCCAGCAGTTATAAGACAGGGGTGACTGAAGCTTTCTTT

CDR3 length: 17
D gene: -
J gene: TRBJ1-3
V gene: TRBV3-1
clone size: -
CDR3 protein: CASSQDGAGDSGNTIYF
CDR3 DNA: TGTGCCAGCAGCCAAGACGGGGCAGGGGACTCTGGAAACACCATATATTTT

CDR3 length: 15
D gene: TRBD2
J gene: TRBJ2-3
V gene: TRBV20-1
clone size: -
CDR3 protein: CSAEGLAHSTDTQYF
CDR3 DNA: TGCAGTGCTGAAGGACTAGCTCATAGCACAGATACGCAGTATTTT

CDR3 length: 16
D gene: -
J gene: TRBJ2-3
V gene: TRBV28
clone size: -
CDR3 protein: CASSWGVATFTDTQYF
CDR3 DNA: TGTGCCAGCAGTTGGGGGGTAGCAACATTCACAGATACGCAGTATTTT

CDR3 length: 18
D gene: -
J gene: TRBJ2-2
V gene: TRBV12-3/TRBV12-4
clone size: -
CDR3 protein: CTSSLPPMAKPGSGELFF
CDR3 DNA: TGTACCAGCAGTTTACCCCCGATGGCCAAACCTGGTTCCGGGGAGCTGTTTTTT

CDR3 length: 15
D gene: -
J gene: TRBJ2-3
V gene: TRBV9
clone size: -
CDR3 protein: CASSPEGGRTDTQYF
CDR3 DNA: TGTGCCAGCAGCCCAGAGGGGGGGCGTACAGATACGCAGTATTTT

CDR3 length: 15
D gene: TRBD1
J gene: TRBJ2-3
V gene: TRBV12-3/TRBV12-4
clone size: few
CDR3 protein: CASSLFTGGTDTQYF
CDR3 DNA: TGTGCCAGCAGTTTATTTACAGGGGGCACAGATACGCAGTATTTT

CDR3 length: 19
D gene: -
J gene: TRBJ2-1
V gene: TRBV4-3
clone size: -
CDR3 protein: CASSQAFPLWVYSYNEQFF
CDR3 DNA: TGCGCCAGCAGCCAAGCCTTCCCGTTATGGGTCTACTCCTACAATGAGCAGTTCTTC

CDR3 length: 14
D gene: TRBD2
J gene: TRBJ2-4
V gene: TRBV19
clone size: -
CDR3 protein: CASRQSSGINIQYF
CDR3 DNA: TGTGCCAGTAGACAGTCTAGCGGGATAAACATTCAGTACTTC

CDR3 length: 14
D gene: -
J gene: TRBJ2-2
V gene: TRBV11-1
clone size: few
CDR3 protein: CASSLIRDTGELFF
CDR3 DNA: TGTGCCAGCAGCTTAATAAGAGACACCGGGGAGCTGTTTTTT

CDR3 length: 16
D gene: TRBD2
J gene: TRBJ2-3
V gene: TRBV12-3/TRBV12-4
clone size: few
CDR3 protein: CASSPGGLLVADTQYF
CDR3 DNA: TGTGCCAGCAGTCCGGGGGGGCTCTTAGTCGCAGATACGCAGTATTTT

CDR3 length: 14
D gene: -
J gene: TRBJ2-2
V gene: TRBV7-2
clone size: few
CDR3 protein: CASSLPYGTGELFF
CDR3 DNA: TGTGCCAGCAGCTTACCTTACGGCACCGGGGAGCTGTTTTTT

CDR3 length: 16
D gene: TRBD2
J gene: TRBJ2-1
V gene: TRBV12-3/TRBV12-4
clone size: few
CDR3 protein: CASSLAAGTKYNEQFF
CDR3 DNA: TGTGCCAGCAGTTTAGCCGCCGGGACTAAATACAATGAGCAGTTCTTC

CDR3 length: 15
D gene: TRBD1
J gene: TRBJ1-2
V gene: TRBV2
clone size: -
CDR3 protein: CASSEAPTGNYGYTF
CDR3 DNA: TGTGCCAGCAGTGAAGCGCCGACAGGGAACTATGGCTACACCTTC

CDR3 length: 17
D gene: TRBD1
J gene: TRBJ2-1
V gene: TRBV5-1
clone size: few
CDR3 protein: CASSSNPPGTDYNEQFF
CDR3 DNA: TGCGCCAGCAGCTCTAACCCCCCCGGGACAGACTACAATGAGCAGTTCTTC

CDR3 length: 13
D gene: -
J gene: TRBJ2-7
V gene: TRBV3-1
clone size: few
CDR3 protein: CASSQGVNYEQYF
CDR3 DNA: TGTGCCAGCAGCCAGGGCGTCAACTACGAGCAGTACTTC

CDR3 length: 12
D gene: -
J gene: TRBJ2-5
V gene: TRBV12-3/TRBV12-4
clone size: few
CDR3 protein: CASSLSWETQYF
CDR3 DNA: TGTGCCAGCAGTTTATCTTGGGAGACCCAGTACTTC

CDR3 length: 18
D gene: TRBD2
J gene: TRBJ2-1
V gene: TRBV4-3
clone size: -
CDR3 protein: CASSQDGYPGLGNYEQFF
CDR3 DNA: TGCGCCAGCAGCCAAGATGGGTACCCGGGACTAGGCAACTATGAGCAGTTCTTC

CDR3 length: 15
D gene: -
J gene: TRBJ2-7
V gene: TRBV6-2/TRBV6-3
clone size: -
CDR3 protein: CASGGPGTDSYEQYF
CDR3 DNA: TGTGCCAGCGGGGGTCCAGGGACGGATTCCTACGAGCAGTACTTC

CDR3 length: 13
D gene: -
J gene: TRBJ2-1
V gene: TRBV20-1
clone size: -
CDR3 protein: CSARDAGRGEQFF
CDR3 DNA: TGCAGTGCTAGAGATGCAGGGCGGGGAGAGCAGTTCTTC

CDR3 length: 11
D gene: TRBD1
J gene: TRBJ2-1
V gene: TRBV12-3/TRBV12-4
clone size: few
CDR3 protein: CASRTGAEQFF
CDR3 DNA: TGTGCCAGCAGGACAGGGGCTGAGCAGTTCTTC

CDR3 length: 13
D gene: -
J gene: TRBJ1-1
V gene: TRBV6-1
clone size: -
CDR3 protein: CASSGVSNTEAFF
CDR3 DNA: TGTGCCAGCAGCGGGGTCTCGAACACTGAAGCTTTCTTT

CDR3 length: 15
D gene: -
J gene: TRBJ2-1
V gene: TRBV7-9
clone size: few
CDR3 protein: CASSPLQSSYNEQFF
CDR3 DNA: TGTGCCAGCAGCCCCCTCCAGAGCTCCTACAATGAGCAGTTCTTC

CDR3 length: 13
D gene: -
J gene: TRBJ2-7
V gene: TRBV20-1
clone size: many
CDR3 protein: CSAQRAGFYEQYF
CDR3 DNA: TGCAGTGCTCAAAGGGCTGGCTTCTACGAGCAGTACTTC

CDR3 length: 19
D gene: TRBD2
J gene: TRBJ2-2
V gene: TRBV7-7
clone size: -
CDR3 protein: CASSQGLAGGYINTGELFF
CDR3 DNA: TGTGCCAGCAGCCAGGGACTAGCGGGAGGGTATATCAACACCGGGGAGCTGTTTTTT

CDR3 length: 19
D gene: TRBD2
J gene: TRBJ2-2
V gene: TRBV9
clone size: few
CDR3 protein: CASSTSPTSGRAVTGELFF
CDR3 DNA: TGTGCCAGCAGCACGAGCCCGACTAGCGGGAGGGCCGTTACCGGGGAGCTGTTTTTT

CDR3 length: 17
D gene: TRBD2
J gene: TRBJ2-5
V gene: TRBV6-2/TRBV6-3
clone size: few
CDR3 protein: CASSSPQPLALQETQYF
CDR3 DNA: TGTGCCAGCAGTTCCCCTCAACCACTAGCGCTCCAAGAGACCCAGTACTTC

CDR3 length: 13
D gene: TRBD2
J gene: TRBJ2-7
V gene: TRBV29-1
clone size: many
CDR3 protein: CSVLVAGFHEQYF
CDR3 DNA: TGCAGCGTCTTGGTAGCGGGGTTCCACGAGCAGTACTTC

CDR3 length: 14
D gene: -
J gene: TRBJ1-1
V gene: TRBV7-9
clone size: few
CDR3 protein: CASSLVTPNTEAFF
CDR3 DNA: TGTGCCAGCAGCTTAGTTACCCCGAACACTGAAGCTTTCTTT

CDR3 length: 16
D gene: TRBD2
J gene: TRBJ2-1
V gene: TRBV15
clone size: once
CDR3 protein: CATSRGATSGDNEQFF
CDR3 DNA: TGTGCCACCAGCAGGGGGGCGACTAGCGGGGACAATGAGCAGTTCTTC

CDR3 length: 15
D gene: -
J gene: TRBJ2-2
V gene: TRBV4-1
clone size: -
CDR3 protein: CASSQDEQGTGELFF
CDR3 DNA: TGCGCCAGCAGCCAAGACGAACAGGGCACCGGGGAGCTGTTTTTT

CDR3 length: 15
D gene: -
J gene: TRBJ2-7
V gene: TRBV4-2
clone size: -
CDR3 protein: CASSQDLASIYEQYF
CDR3 DNA: TGTGCCAGCAGCCAAGATTTGGCCAGCATCTACGAGCAGTACTTC

CDR3 length: 16
D gene: -
J gene: TRBJ2-1
V gene: TRBV12-3/TRBV12-4
clone size: -
CDR3 protein: CASRLKQGPAGNEQFF
CDR3 DNA: TGTGCCAGCAGGTTAAAACAGGGTCCAGCTGGCAATGAGCAGTTCTTC

CDR3 length: 14
D gene: TRBD1
J gene: TRBJ1-1
V gene: TRBV29-1
clone size: many
CDR3 protein: CSVETGTLNTEAFF
CDR3 DNA: TGCAGCGTTGAGACAGGGACCCTGAACACTGAAGCTTTCTTT

CDR3 length: 16
D gene: -
J gene: TRBJ2-7
V gene: TRBV29-1
clone size: -
CDR3 protein: CSVGGQWSTSFYEQYF
CDR3 DNA: TGCAGCGTTGGGGGGCAATGGAGCACCTCTTTCTACGAGCAGTACTTC

CDR3 length: 15
D gene: TRBD2
J gene: TRBJ2-7
V gene: TRBV11-2
clone size: -
CDR3 protein: CASSLEGLAAYEQYF
CDR3 DNA: TGTGCCAGCAGCTTAGAAGGACTAGCGGCCTACGAGCAGTACTTC

CDR3 length: 15
D gene: TRBD1
J gene: TRBJ2-3
V gene: TRBV4-3
clone size: many
CDR3 protein: CASSQDGTGVDTQYF
CDR3 DNA: TGCGCCAGCAGCCAAGATGGGACAGGGGTAGATACGCAGTATTTT